These 8 T cell receptor beta chains were sequenced from one sample in a study of OX40 agonist ivuxolimab in advanced cancers. Profiled with immunoSEQ multiplex PCR; TCRdb holds only in-frame clones, not every one. The sample has 80,000 or so clones, under 90% seen once. The sequenced sample was CD4+ or CD8+ T cells sorted from blood, obtained in a trial of the OX40 agonist ivuxolimab. Receptor source: an adult with an advanced solid tumor such as melanoma, head and neck, liver or kidney cancer.

The genes are TRBV5-1 and TRBJ2-7; D is possibly TRBD1 or TRBD2 (6 bases each). Trimming left V 2 bases short and J 1 base short, with 22 bases between. CDR1 SGHRS and CDR2 YFSETQ come from the germline V gene. The length of the CDR3 is 18 residues. CDR3 bases: TGCGCCAGCAGCTTTGGGGTTGGGGGGCAGGGGATGTCCTACGAGCAGTACTTC. Translated: CASSFGVGGQGMSYEQYF.

The gene calls are TRBV25-1 and TRBJ2-6; D ambiguous. The ends were cut back, 3 bases at V and 2 bases at J, with 5 bases in the middle. CDR3 size: 14 residues. Per germline, CDR1 MGHDK and CDR2 SYGVNS. The CDR3 DNA reads as TGTGCCAGCAGTGATTCGGCTGGGGCCAACGTCCTGACTTTC. Translating it yields CASSDSAGANVLTF.

The chain employs TRBV11-2 and TRBJ2-2, with D tentatively TRBD2 (5 bases). The V end lost 2 bases, the J end lost 11 bases, and 9 bases lay between the germline ends. CDR1 and CDR2 from the germline V gene are SGHAT and FQNNGV. The CDR3 loop spans 12 amino acids. The CDR3 is CASSLSGPELFF. The CDR3 coding sequence is TGTGCCAGCAGCTTAAGCGGACCTGAGCTGTTTTTT.

The chain carries TRBV5-1 and TRBJ1-2; no reliable D call. The CDR3 spans 15 residues. CDR1 is SGHRS, CDR2 YFSETQ, per germline. Trimming took off 0 bases at V and 0 bases at J, with 9 bases between the two ends. CDR3 residues: CASSLGAGSNYGYTF. The CDR3 coding sequence is TGCGCCAGCAGCTTGGGGGCAGGTTCTAACTATGGCTACACCTTC.

J is TRBJ1-5 and V is TRBV10-3; no reliable D call. This CDR3 is 11 amino acids long. CDR1 and CDR2 from the germline V gene are ENHRY and SYGVKD. V gave up 6 bases and J gave up 3 bases, with 3 bases separating them. The CDR3 region is CAIRTNQPQHF. CDR3 DNA: TGTGCCATCAGGACCAATCAGCCCCAGCATTTT.

V and J are TRBV5-1 and TRBJ2-2; D gene unclear. Trimming stripped 4 bases from V and 6 bases from J, with 16 bases between. CDR3 size: 15 residues. Germline lookup yields CDR1 SGHRS and CDR2 YFSETQ. The chain's CDR3 is CASSGSGLRSGELFF. The CDR3 region has the DNA TGCGCCAGCAGCGGGTCAGGTCTAAGGTCCGGGGAGCTGTTTTTT.

The chain is built from TRBV6-5 and TRBJ2-7; 9 positions match TRBD1. This CDR3 is 13 amino acids long. With 4 bases clipped from V and 7 bases from J, the junction kept 5 bases outside the gene matches. From germline, CDR1 is MNHEY and CDR2 SVGAGI. The DNA of the CDR3 is TGTGCCAGCAGTTTCGGGACAGGGATTGAGCAGTACTTC. As protein: CASSFGTGIEQYF.

This sequence joins TRBV5-1 and TRBJ2-3; 10 nucleotides align to TRBD2. CDR1 and CDR2 (germline): SGHRS, YFSETQ. This CDR3 comprises 17 residues. Trimming at V came to 0 bases and at J to 0 bases, leaving 4 bases not matched to a gene. The CDR3 bases are TGCGCCAGCAGCTTGGTTGGACTAGCGGTGAGCACAGATACGCAGTATTTT. This codes for CASSLVGLAVSTDTQYF.